This TCR beta chain was sequenced in a study of CD8+ T cells in alopecia areata. The CDR3 is 11 amino acids. V was shortened by 6 bases and J by 8 bases, with 10 bases between the two germline ends. Germline CDR1 is SGHTA and CDR2 is FQGNSA. Sequencing relied on a cDNA template that was reverse transcribed from extracted RNA. The data were produced by immunoSEQ multiplex PCR, yet TCRdb's version contains in-frame clones alone and is incomplete. The sample has about 270,000 clones, around 64% seen once; the top ten hold 0.9% to 0.95%. Treatment noted: oral pan-JAK inhibitor, 5-10 mg twice daily. Sequences were derived from CD4+ T cells sorted from blood, sampled around week 54, from a patient treated with tofacitinib. The J gene is TRBJ1-2, the V gene TRBV7-2; TRBD1 might be the D (6 bases). The clonotype comes from a human donor with alopecia areata. CDR3 amino acids: CASSQTGGYTF. CDR3 DNA: TGTGCCAGCAGTCAAACAGGGGGCTACACCTTC. Drawing the rest from reference TRBV7-2 and TRBJ1-2, the complete variable domain is GAGVSQSPSNKVTEKGKDVELRCDPISGHTALYWYRQSLGQGLEFLIYFQGNSAPDKSGLPSDRFSAERTGGSVSTLTIQRTQQEDSAVYLCASSQTGGYTFGSGTRLTVV.